This TCR beta chain stems from a study of graft-versus-host responses after intestinal transplantation. About the study: Every recipient had anti-thymocyte globulin induction and about three years of tacrolimus plus steroids. Study results and limitations: Early post-transplant falls in HvG clones accompanied the peak levels of circulating GvH clones.

The CDR3 is 15 amino acids. The V gene lost 1 base and the J gene lost 4 bases, with 13 bases spanning the gap. Germline V CDR1 and CDR2: LNHDA, SQIVND (reference sequence). This clone was recorded only once. The antigen is unknown. Assay: immunoSEQ multiplex PCR; the TCRdb copy retains only in-frame clones and omits some. The table lists 45,000 to 50,000 clones, around 90% of them singletons. V usage is TRBV19 and J usage is TRBJ1-2; TRBD1 is a possible D gene (5 bases). The sequences come from unstimulated CD4+ T cells sorted from spleen or lymph node cells, collected before transplant. The origin of this receptor is a human donor who was the organ donor for an intestinal transplant. The CDR3 loop is CASSIGGALSYGYTF. DNA for the CDR3: TGTGCCAGTAGTATAGGCGGGGCGCTATCCTATGGCTACACCTTC.